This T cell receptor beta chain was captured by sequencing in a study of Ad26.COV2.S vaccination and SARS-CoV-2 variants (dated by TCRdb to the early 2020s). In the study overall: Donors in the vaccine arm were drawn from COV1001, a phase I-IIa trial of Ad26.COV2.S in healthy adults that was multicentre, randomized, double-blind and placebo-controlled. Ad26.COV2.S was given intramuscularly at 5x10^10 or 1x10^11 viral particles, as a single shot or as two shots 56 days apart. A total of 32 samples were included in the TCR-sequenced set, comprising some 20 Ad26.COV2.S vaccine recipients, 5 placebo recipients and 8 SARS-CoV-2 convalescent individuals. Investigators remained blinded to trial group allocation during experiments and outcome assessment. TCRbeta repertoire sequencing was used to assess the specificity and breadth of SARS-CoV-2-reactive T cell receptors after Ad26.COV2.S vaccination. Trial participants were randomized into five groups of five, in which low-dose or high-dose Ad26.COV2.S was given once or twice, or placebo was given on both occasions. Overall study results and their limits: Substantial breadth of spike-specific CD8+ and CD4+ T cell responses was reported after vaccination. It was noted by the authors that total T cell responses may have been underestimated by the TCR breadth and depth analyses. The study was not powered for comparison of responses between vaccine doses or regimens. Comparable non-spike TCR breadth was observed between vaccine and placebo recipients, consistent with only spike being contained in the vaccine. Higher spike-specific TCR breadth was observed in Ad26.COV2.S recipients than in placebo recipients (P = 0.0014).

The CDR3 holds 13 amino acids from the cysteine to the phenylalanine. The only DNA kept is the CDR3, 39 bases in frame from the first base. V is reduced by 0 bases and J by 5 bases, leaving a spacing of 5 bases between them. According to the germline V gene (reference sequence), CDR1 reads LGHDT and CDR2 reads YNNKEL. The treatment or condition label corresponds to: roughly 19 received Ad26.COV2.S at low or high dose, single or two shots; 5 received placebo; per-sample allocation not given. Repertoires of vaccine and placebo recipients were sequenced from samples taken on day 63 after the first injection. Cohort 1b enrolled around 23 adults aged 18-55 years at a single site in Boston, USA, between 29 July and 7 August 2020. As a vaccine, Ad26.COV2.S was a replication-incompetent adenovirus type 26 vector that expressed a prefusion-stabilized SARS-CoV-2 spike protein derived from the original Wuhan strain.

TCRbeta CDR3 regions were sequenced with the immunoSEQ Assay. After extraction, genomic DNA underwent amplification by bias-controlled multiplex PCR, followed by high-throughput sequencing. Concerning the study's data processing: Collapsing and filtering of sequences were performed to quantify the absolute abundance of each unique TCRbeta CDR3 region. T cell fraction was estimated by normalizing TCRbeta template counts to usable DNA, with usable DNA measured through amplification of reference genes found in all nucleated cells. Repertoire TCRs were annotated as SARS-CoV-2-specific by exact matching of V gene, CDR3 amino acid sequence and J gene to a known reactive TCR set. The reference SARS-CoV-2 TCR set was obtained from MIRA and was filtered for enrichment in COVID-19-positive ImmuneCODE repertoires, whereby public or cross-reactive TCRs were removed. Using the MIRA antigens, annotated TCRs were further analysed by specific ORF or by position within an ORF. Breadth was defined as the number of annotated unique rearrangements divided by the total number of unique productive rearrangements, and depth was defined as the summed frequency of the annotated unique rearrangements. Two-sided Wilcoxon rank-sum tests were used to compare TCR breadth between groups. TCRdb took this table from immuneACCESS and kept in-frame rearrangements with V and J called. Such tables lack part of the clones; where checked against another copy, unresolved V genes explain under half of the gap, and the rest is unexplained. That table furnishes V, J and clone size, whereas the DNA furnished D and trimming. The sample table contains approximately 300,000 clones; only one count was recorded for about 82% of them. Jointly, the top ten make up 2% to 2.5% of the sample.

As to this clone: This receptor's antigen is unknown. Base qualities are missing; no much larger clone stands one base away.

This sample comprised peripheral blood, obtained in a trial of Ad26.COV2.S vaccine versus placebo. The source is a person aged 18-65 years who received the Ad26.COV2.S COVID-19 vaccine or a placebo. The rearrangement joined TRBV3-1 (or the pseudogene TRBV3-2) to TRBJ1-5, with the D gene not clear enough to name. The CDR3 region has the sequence CASSQDWYQPQHF. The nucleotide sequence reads TGTGCCAGCAGCCAAGATTGGTATCAGCCCCAGCATTTT.